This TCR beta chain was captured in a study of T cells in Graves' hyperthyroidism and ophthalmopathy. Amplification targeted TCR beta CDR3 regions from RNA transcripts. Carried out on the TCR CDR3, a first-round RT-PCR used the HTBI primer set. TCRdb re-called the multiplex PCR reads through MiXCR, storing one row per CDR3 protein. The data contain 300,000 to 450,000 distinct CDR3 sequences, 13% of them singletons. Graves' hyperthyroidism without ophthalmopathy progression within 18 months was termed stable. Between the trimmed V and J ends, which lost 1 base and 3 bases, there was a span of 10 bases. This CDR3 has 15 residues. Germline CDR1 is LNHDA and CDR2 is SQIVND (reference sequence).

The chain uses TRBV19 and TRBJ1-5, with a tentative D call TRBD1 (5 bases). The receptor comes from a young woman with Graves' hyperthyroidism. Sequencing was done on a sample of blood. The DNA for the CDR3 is TGTGCCAGTAGTATAGCCGGGGGATCCAATCAGCCCCAGCATTTT. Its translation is CASSIAGGSNQPQHF.